This entry lists 7 T cell receptor beta chains sequenced from one sample in a study of blood T cell repertoires in COVID-19. Produced via immunoSEQ multiplex PCR; TCRdb's table is partial and in-frame only. The repertoire has a few hundred thousand clones, about 85% of them found once; the top ten carry roughly 1.9%. Sample: peripheral blood. These receptors were taken from a young man who had recovered from COVID-19.

CDR3 bases: TGCGCCAGCAGCCAACGGTCAACTAATGAAAAACTGTTTTTT. Translation gives CASSQRSTNEKLFF. This chain links TRBV4-1 with TRBJ1-4; D call uncertain. This CDR3 spans 14 amino acids. V was clipped by 2 bases and J by 0 bases, with 4 bases between them. Germline V gives CDR1 MGHRA, CDR2 YSYEKL.

This sequence joins TRBV3-1 (or the pseudogene TRBV3-2) and TRBJ2-1; a possible D gene is TRBD2 (6 bases). Trimming left V 0 bases short and J 6 bases short, with 12 bases between. The germline gives CDR1 LGHDT, CDR2 YNNKEL (reference sequence). This CDR3 spans 15 amino acids. DNA for the CDR3: TGTGCCAGCAGCCAAGATTCGACTAGGACCAATGAGCAGTTCTTC. It codes for CASSQDSTRTNEQFF.

The chain uses TRBV11-2 and TRBJ2-2; TRBD2 aligns across 7 bases. The germline CDR1 and CDR2 sequences are SGHAT and FQNNGV. This CDR3 has 15 amino acids. Germline trimming cut 7 bases from V and 7 bases from J; bases unmatched to any gene: 12. CDR3 amino acids: CASTPGRELGGELFF. In DNA form, the CDR3 reads TGTGCCAGCACCCCGGGGAGGGAGTTGGGCGGGGAGCTGTTTTTT.

The chain is built from TRBV7-9 and TRBJ2-5; D gene uncertain. V dropped 7 bases and J dropped 1 base, with 19 bases sitting between them. From germline, CDR1 is SEHNR and CDR2 FQNEAQ (reference sequence). The CDR3 runs 16 residues. The CDR3 region is CASTNDRIPTQETQYF. Here the CDR3 DNA reads TGTGCCAGCACCAACGATAGAATCCCCACCCAAGAGACCCAGTACTTC.

This clone was recorded only once. The V gene is TRBV25-1, the J gene TRBJ1-5; D is unclear. CDR3 size: 15 residues. In germline, CDR1 is MGHDK, CDR2 SYGVNS. The V and J ends lost 7 bases and 0 bases respectively, with 13 bases between them. CDR3 protein: CASNRPFYSNQPQHF. In nucleotides, the CDR3 is TGTGCCAGCAATCGTCCGTTTTATAGCAATCAGCCCCAGCATTTT.

This clone has just a few counts. The chain combines TRBV7-2 with TRBJ2-5; 8 bases fit TRBD1. This CDR3 has 14 residues. CDR1 and CDR2 from the germline V gene are SGHTA and FQGNSA. Unmatched junction bases numbered 7, after V lost 5 bases and J lost 5 bases. This chain's CDR3 is CASSPRTGLETQYF. The CDR3 DNA reads as TGTGCCAGCAGCCCTCGGACAGGGTTGGAGACCCAGTACTTC.

V gene TRBV18 combines with J gene TRBJ2-7; 8 positions agree with TRBD2. The V segment lost 6 bases and the J segment 3 bases; nucleotides outside the gene matches: 7. Per germline, CDR1 KGHSH and CDR2 LQKENI. The CDR3 covers 14 residues. The DNA for the CDR3 is TGTGCCAGCTCCGGGGAGACTAGCGACTACGAGCAGTACTTC. The encoded protein is CASSGETSDYEQYF.